The next 20 T cell receptor beta chains were all read from a single sample in a study of blood T cell repertoires in COVID-19. Repertoires were generated with immunoSEQ multiplex PCR, while TCRdb's copy carries only in-frame clones and drops some. This table holds 150,000 to 200,000 clones, around four fifths found once. The sequenced sample was peripheral blood. These receptors were taken from a woman between 65 and 79 years old who had recovered from COVID-19.

V is TRBV29-1 and J is TRBJ1-2, with TRBD1 as a possible D gene (5 bases). This CDR3 is 13 amino acids long. V gave up 6 bases and J gave up 1 base, with 12 bases separating them. CDR1 and CDR2 from the germline V gene are SQVTM and ANQGSEA. The CDR3 loop is CSVGGGGNYGYTF. The CDR3 DNA sequence: TGCAGCGTCGGTGGGGGGGGTAACTATGGCTACACCTTC. Looking up the rest from reference TRBV29-1 and TRBJ1-2 gives the full variable domain: SAVISQKPSRDICQRGTSLTIQCQVDSQVTMMFWYRQQPGQSLTLIATANQGSEATYESGFVIDKFPISRPNLTFSTLTVSNMSPEDSSIYLCSVGGGGNYGYTFGSGTRLTVV.

The chain has TRBV29-1 and TRBJ2-5; no clear D. There are 13 residues in the CDR3. V lost 0 bases, J lost 0 bases, and 5 bases lay in between. Germline V lookup: CDR1 SQVTM, CDR2 ANQGSEA. The CDR3 sequence is CSVEEGNQETQYF. CDR3 sequence (DNA): TGCAGCGTTGAAGAGGGCAACCAAGAGACCCAGTACTTC.

The J gene is TRBJ2-7, the V gene TRBV29-1, with 7 bases lining up with TRBD2. The CDR3 covers 15 residues. V lost 7 bases, J lost 5 bases, and 17 bases stayed unmatched. CDR1 and CDR2 (germline): SQVTM, ANQGSEA. The CDR3 region is CSGAGLAGAMNEQYF. CDR3 DNA sequence: TGCAGCGGCGCGGGCTTGGCGGGAGCGATGAACGAGCAGTACTTC.

This clone was observed many times. This sequence joins TRBV12-5 and TRBJ1-4; TRBD1 might be the D (6 bases). The V gene lost 7 bases and the J gene lost 5 bases, with 17 bases spanning the gap. The germline CDR1 and CDR2 sequences are LGHNT and FRNRAP. The CDR3 length is 15 residues. CDR3 nucleotide sequence: TGTGCTAGTGCCCCCCAGACAGGAAGAAATGAAAAACTGTTTTTT. The encoded protein is CASAPQTGRNEKLFF. Full variable domain (outside the CDR3, taken from reference TRBV12-5 and TRBJ1-4): DARVTQTPRHKVTEMGQEVTMRCQPILGHNTVFWYRQTMMQGLELLAYFRNRAPLDDSGMPKDRFSAEMPDATLATLKIQPSEPRDSAVYFCASAPQTGRNEKLFFGSGTQLSVL.

This clone was observed a single time. V is TRBV11-1 and J is TRBJ1-6; the D is unclear. V lost 2 bases, J lost 11 bases, and 16 bases lay in between. The germline gives CDR1 SGHAT, CDR2 FQDESV (reference sequence). The CDR3 totals 15 residues. CDR3 sequence reads: CASSLRAAGEAPLHF. CDR3 sequence (DNA): TGTGCCAGCAGCTTACGGGCCGCTGGGGAGGCACCCCTCCACTTT.

The chain recombines TRBV30 with TRBJ1-1; 8 positions agree with TRBD1. The V segment lost 1 base and the J segment 4 bases; nucleotides outside the gene matches: 2. Germline-derived CDR1 and CDR2 are GTSNPN and SVGIG (reference sequence). The CDR3 contains 13 residues. CDR3 sequence reads: CAWSETGGTEAFF. As DNA, the CDR3 is TGTGCCTGGAGTGAAACAGGGGGCACTGAAGCTTTCTTT.

The chain has TRBV11-2 and TRBJ1-2; 7 bases agree with TRBD1. V lost 3 bases, J lost 2 bases, and 3 bases stayed unmatched. The germline gives CDR1 SGHAT, CDR2 FQNNGV. The CDR3 consists of 14 residues. The CDR3, as DNA: TGTGCCAGCAGCTTCAGGGGGATCAACTATGGCTACACCTTC. This translates into CASSFRGINYGYTF.

Here the CDR3 DNA reads TGTGCCAGCAGCCCACGGGCTAGCGGGGTCGAGCAGTACTTC. It is translated as CASSPRASGVEQYF. The gene calls are TRBV7-2 and TRBJ2-7; 9 positions agree with TRBD2. The length of the CDR3 is 14 residues. J lost 6 bases, V lost 5 bases, and 8 bases had no gene match. Per germline, CDR1 SGHTA and CDR2 FQGNSA.

The chain combines TRBV29-1 with TRBJ2-1, with a tentative D call TRBD1 (7 bases). Germline-derived CDR1 and CDR2 are SQVTM and ANQGSEA. V dropped 7 bases and J dropped 4 bases, with 17 bases sitting between them. The CDR3 has 14 amino acids. The CDR3, as DNA: TGCAGCGCCCCCGGCCAGGGGGGATACAATGAGCAGTTCTTC. The encoded protein is CSAPGQGGYNEQFF.

The chain couples TRBV7-3 to TRBJ2-1; 15 bases line up with TRBD2. The CDR3 has 17 amino acids. CDR1 and CDR2 (germline): SGHTA, FQGTGA. V was clipped by 5 bases and J by 5 bases; unmatched bases: 7. The CDR3 nucleotides are TGTGCCAGCAGCCCCGGGACTAGCGGGAGGTGGGACAATGAGCAGTTCTTC. It specifies CASSPGTSGRWDNEQFF. Drawing the rest from reference TRBV7-3 and TRBJ2-1, the complete variable domain is GAGVSQTPSNKVTEKGKYVELRCDPISGHTALYWYRQSLGQGPEFLIYFQGTGAADDSGLPNDRFFAVRPEGSVSTLKIQRTERGDSAVYLCASSPGTSGRWDNEQFFGPGTRLTVL.

This sequence joins TRBV5-1 and TRBJ1-4; D call uncertain. The germline V and J ends were trimmed by 5 bases and 1 base, with 9 bases remaining between them. The CDR3 length is 14 residues. Germline CDR1 reads SGHRS; CDR2 reads YFSETQ. The CDR3: CASSRAGTNEKLFF. DNA for the CDR3: TGCGCCAGCAGTCGGGCGGGAACTAATGAAAAACTGTTTTTT.

On this clone itself: The sample has other DNA sequences that encode this CDR3 too. The genes are TRBV18 and TRBJ1-1, with TRBD1 identical over 11 bases. This CDR3 region has 14 residues. Germline trimming cut 6 bases from V and 5 bases from J; bases unmatched to any gene: 5. Per the germline V gene, CDR1 is KGHSH and CDR2 is LQKENI. The CDR3 reads CASSAGTGGTEAFF. The CDR3 region has the DNA TGTGCCAGCTCCGCAGGGACAGGGGGAACTGAAGCTTTCTTT.

This clone was picked up one time. The chain joins TRBV18 to TRBJ1-4; 7 positions match TRBD1. The CDR3 runs to 14 residues. The germline V gene has CDR1 KGHSH and CDR2 LQKENI. J was trimmed by 8 bases and V by 4 bases; bases with no gene match: 7. The chain's CDR3 is CASSRDSQREKLFF. The DNA of the CDR3 is TGTGCCAGCTCACGGGACAGCCAGAGGGAAAAACTGTTTTTT.

This chain links TRBV6-5 with TRBJ1-5; D is ambiguous. CDR1 is MNHEY and CDR2 is SVGAGI in the germline V gene. Trimming pared 6 bases from V and 4 bases from J, leaving 13 bases between. This CDR3 has 14 residues. In DNA form, the CDR3 reads TGTGCCAGCAGCGAGGGTCATAAAAATCAGCCCCAGCATTTT. Translated, it gives CASSEGHKNQPQHF.

The chain has TRBV7-9 and TRBJ2-7, with D maybe TRBD2 (5 bases). Germline V gene data show CDR1 as SEHNR and CDR2 as FQNEAQ (reference sequence). The CDR3 is 15 residues long. V dropped 5 bases and J dropped 5 bases, with 19 bases sitting between them. The DNA for the CDR3 is TGTGCCAGCAGCGGACGGGCGGGTACTCGCGACGAGCAGTACTTC. This translates into CASSGRAGTRDEQYF.

This clone came up once. The rearrangement uses TRBV3-1 (or the pseudogene TRBV3-2) and TRBJ1-2; D unclear. This CDR3 contains 12 residues. V lost 4 bases, J lost 1 base, and 4 bases lay in between. Looked up from germline, CDR1 is LGHDT and CDR2 is YNNKEL (reference sequence). CDR3: CASSRNNYGYTF. The DNA for the CDR3 is TGTGCCAGCAGCCGTAATAACTATGGCTACACCTTC.

The chain couples TRBV23-1 to TRBJ1-5; 7 bases are a match to TRBD1. TRBV23-1 qualifies as an ORF whose function is uncertain. V lost 2 bases, J lost 5 bases, and 3 bases stayed unmatched. The CDR3 has 14 residues. The CDR3 reads CASSQGGGDQPQHF. Written as DNA, the CDR3 is TGCGCCAGCAGTCAAGGAGGGGGCGATCAGCCCCAGCATTTT.

The genes are TRBV15 and TRBJ1-1; D not certain. V lost 1 base to trimming and J lost 7 bases, with 10 bases between them. CDR1 is LNHNV and CDR2 is YYDKDF in the germline V gene (reference sequence). The CDR3 is made up of 13 amino acids. This CDR3 is CATSRVTTREAFF. The CDR3 bases are TGTGCCACCAGCAGAGTTACCACACGTGAAGCTTTCTTT.

The V gene is TRBV5-1, the J gene TRBJ2-7, with 12 bases lining up with TRBD2. Germline CDR1 SGHRS, CDR2 YFSETQ. V shed 4 bases, J shed 2 bases, and the junction held 4 bases outside the gene matches. There are 15 residues in the CDR3. The CDR3 region is CASSPRTSGTYEQYF. The CDR3 bases are TGCGCCAGCAGCCCACGGACTAGCGGGACCTACGAGCAGTACTTC. Supplemented by reference TRBV5-1 and TRBJ2-7, the full variable domain reads KAGVTQTPRYLIKTRGQQVTLSCSPISGHRSVSWYQQTPGQGLQFLFEYFSETQRNKGNFPGRFSGRQFSNSRSEMNVSTLELGDSALYLCASSPRTSGTYEQYFGPGTRLTVT.

The chain recombines TRBV19 with TRBJ2-5; 8 nucleotides line up with TRBD2. The germline V gene encodes CDR1 LNHDA and CDR2 SQIVND (reference sequence). The CDR3 totals 15 residues. Trimming removed 4 bases from V and 5 bases from J; junction bases left unmatched: 9. CDR3 nucleotide sequence: TGTGCCAGTAGTACCGCAGCGGGAGTGGGTGAGACCCAGTACTTC. Translating it yields CASSTAAGVGETQYF.